The entry that follows covers one TCR beta chain sequence. Germline CDR1 MNHEY, CDR2 SVGAGI. The CDR3 totals 13 residues. Trimming took 6 bases from V and 7 from J; bases not matched to a gene: 3. These data come from a study of cytotoxic CD8 clonotypes in ibrutinib-treated CLL. Repertoires were generated with immunoSEQ multiplex PCR, while TCRdb's copy carries only in-frame clones and drops some. The table has under 300,000 clones, 70% seen once. This clonotype originated in a human donor with chronic lymphocytic leukemia. J is TRBJ1-5 and V is TRBV6-5; 10 positions match TRBD1. Material: PBMCs, obtained after 24 months of ibrutinib treatment. The CDR3 sequence is CASRGTGVQPQHF. CDR3 nucleotide sequence: TGTGCCAGCAGAGGGACAGGGGTCCAGCCCCAGCATTTT.